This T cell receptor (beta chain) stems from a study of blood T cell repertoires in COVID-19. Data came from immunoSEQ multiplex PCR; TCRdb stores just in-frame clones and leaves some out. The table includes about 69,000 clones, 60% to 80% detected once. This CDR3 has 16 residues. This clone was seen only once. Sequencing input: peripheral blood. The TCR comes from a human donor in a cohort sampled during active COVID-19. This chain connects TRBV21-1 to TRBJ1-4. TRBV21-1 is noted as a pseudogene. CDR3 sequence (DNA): TGTGCCAGCAGCAACGACCCCGGGGGGAGGAATGAAAAACTGTTTTTT. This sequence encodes CASSNDPGGRNEKLFF.